This T cell receptor (beta chain) was sequenced for a study of T cell repertoires in cytomegalovirus infection. For the study at large: Evidence of both CMV infection and a matching HLA type came from public TCR beta signatures.

TCRdb itself ran the reads through MiXCR, one entry per CDR3 protein. Counted here are more than 500,000 distinct CDR3 sequences, approximately 15% occurring once; the ten biggest clones make up approximately 24%. For this clonotype: The antigen is not known.

The study's findings and limits: CMV-specific TCR beta clonotypes restricted by HLA-C were the ones dominating the ex vivo response.

Germline CDR1 and CDR2: MNHEY and SMNVEV (reference sequence). The CDR3 totals 15 residues. V was shortened by 7 bases and J by 0 bases, with 14 bases between the two germline ends. The sequence came from a human donor in good health (CMV status not recorded). Some clones in this sample may be carry-over from other donors' samples. The V gene is TRBV27, the J gene TRBJ2-3; D may be TRBD2 (6 bases). Material for sequencing was CD8+ T cells from PBMCs. CDR3 amino acids: CASTPGGYSTDTQYF. CDR3 nucleotide sequence: TGTGCCAGCACCCCCGGGGGTTATAGCACAGATACGCAGTATTTT.